The 11 T cell receptor beta chains given below trace back to one sample, sequenced in a study of cytomegalovirus exposure and HLA in healthy donors. Amplification used 60 Vbeta primers and 13 Jbeta primers. The protocol was immunoSEQ multiplex PCR, while the TCRdb copy is restricted to in-frame clones and leaves out a portion. The sample has about 180,000 clones; 81% are singletons. The source material was PBMCs. These receptors were taken from a woman aged 18-29 years in good health and CMV-seropositive.

The V gene is TRBV7-9, the J gene TRBJ2-7; 8 nucleotides align to TRBD1. The J segment lost 6 bases and the V segment lost 7 bases, leaving 8 bases of the junction unmatched. Germline lookup yields CDR1 SEHNR and CDR2 FQNEAQ (reference sequence). The CDR3 loop spans 13 amino acids. CDR3 amino acids: CASNNLGQAEQYF. In DNA form, the CDR3 reads TGTGCCAGCAACAACCTGGGACAGGCCGAGCAGTACTTC.

The chain is built from TRBV11-2 and TRBJ2-2; 12 bases are a match to TRBD1. CDR1 is SGHAT, CDR2 FQNNGV, per germline. With 5 bases clipped from V and 7 bases from J, the junction kept 11 bases outside the gene matches. CDR3 size: 17 residues. The CDR3 DNA sequence: TGTGCCAGCAGCCCTCGGGTCGGGACAGGGGGCCACGGGGAGCTGTTTTTT. Its translation: CASSPRVGTGGHGELFF. Using reference TRBV11-2 and TRBJ2-2 for the parts outside the CDR3, the full variable domain is EAGVAQSPRYKIIEKRQSVAFWCNPISGHATLYWYQQILGQGPKLLIQFQNNGVVDDSQLPKDRFSAERLKGVDSTLKIQPAKLEDSAVYLCASSPRVGTGGHGELFFGEGSRLTVL.

This clone was recorded only once. For the CDR3, the DNA is TGTGCCAGCAGCTTAGCTACGGGACTAGCGGAAGAGTACGAGCAGTACTTC. It codes for CASSLATGLAEEYEQYF. The V call is TRBV11-2, the J call TRBJ2-7; 11 bases align to TRBD2. The CDR3 contains 17 residues. V lost 1 base, J lost 4 bases, and 9 bases stayed unmatched. CDR1 is SGHAT and CDR2 is FQNNGV in the germline V gene.

The chain carries TRBV27 and TRBJ1-5; a weak D match, TRBD1 (6 bases). The CDR3 covers 14 residues. V lost 6 bases to trimming and J lost 11 bases, with 20 bases between them. Germline V CDR1 and CDR2: MNHEY, SMNVEV (reference sequence). For the CDR3, the DNA is TGTGCCAGCAGCCTTAATCCCGGGACATATGCCCAGCATTTT. Its translation: CASSLNPGTYAQHF.

The chain uses TRBV19 and TRBJ1-4; TRBD1 might be the D (5 bases). Germline CDR1 and CDR2: LNHDA and SQIVND (reference sequence). CDR3 size: 15 residues. V was pared by 7 bases and J by 7 bases, with 19 bases between. As DNA, the CDR3 is TGTGCCAGTAAGCCGATGACAGCCTCGGGTGAAAAACTGTTTTTT. Residues: CASKPMTASGEKLFF.

This clone was seen only once. The rearrangement uses TRBV5-1 and TRBJ2-5, with 11 bases fitting TRBD2. Germline V gene lookup returns CDR1 SGHRS and CDR2 YFSETQ. The CDR3 is made up of 16 amino acids. Trimming cost V 4 bases and J 4 bases; bases outside gene matches: 9. The CDR3 DNA follows: TGCGCCAGCAGCCGAACTAGCGGGGGCTACCTAGAGACCCAGTACTTC. Amino acids: CASSRTSGGYLETQYF. Full variable domain (rest looked up from reference TRBV5-1 and TRBJ2-5): KAGVTQTPRYLIKTRGQQVTLSCSPISGHRSVSWYQQTPGQGLQFLFEYFSETQRNKGNFPGRFSGRQFSNSRSEMNVSTLELGDSALYLCASSRTSGGYLETQYFGPGTRLLVL.

The chain has TRBV7-6 and TRBJ1-4, with TRBD1 identical over 10 bases. CDR1 SGHVS and CDR2 FNYEAQ come from the germline V gene. Unmatched junction bases numbered 9, after V lost 5 bases and J lost 6 bases. CDR3 length equals 16 residues. CDR3 in amino acids: CASSPVLGTGDEKLFF. The CDR3 nucleotides read TGTGCCAGCAGCCCTGTGCTGGGGACAGGGGATGAAAAACTGTTTTTT.

V usage is TRBV7-6 and J usage is TRBJ2-1, with D possibly being TRBD2 (7 bases). CDR3 length: 14 residues. In germline, CDR1 is SGHVS, CDR2 FNYEAQ. Deletions cut 1 base from V and 8 bases from J, with 12 bases between. The CDR3 DNA is TGTGCCAGCAGCTTAGGAGGCGGGGGCGATGAGCAGTTCTTC. This codes for CASSLGGGGDEQFF.

This chain uses TRBV5-6 with TRBJ2-7; perhaps TRBD2 as D (6 bases). The germline V gene has CDR1 SGHDT and CDR2 YYEEEE. V gave up 6 bases and J gave up 3 bases, with 19 bases separating them. CDR3 length: 15 amino acids. This CDR3 is CASNPFRDSYYEQYF. For the CDR3, the DNA is TGTGCCAGCAACCCCTTTCGGGACTCCTACTACGAGCAGTACTTC.

The chain recombines TRBV12-2 with TRBJ1-2; the table's D call TRBD1 went unverified against the DNA. TRBV12-2 is a pseudogene locus. The CDR3 has 16 residues. The CDR3 spells CASRLVFQGAKYGYTF. The CDR3 nucleotides read TGTGCAAGTCGCTTAGTTTTCCAGGGGGCGAAGTATGGCTACACCTTC.

This chain connects TRBV19 to TRBJ1-1, with 9 bases identical to TRBD1. Trimming at V came to 4 bases and at J to 4 bases, leaving 4 bases not matched to a gene. The CDR3 runs to 14 residues. CDR1 and CDR2 from the germline V gene are LNHDA and SQIVND (reference sequence). CDR3 region: CASSRGDRATEAFF. CDR3 nucleotides: TGTGCCAGTAGTAGAGGGGACAGGGCCACTGAAGCTTTCTTT.